This TCR beta chain was sequenced for a study of T cell changes during pregnancy in multiple sclerosis. V lost 5 bases to trimming and J lost 3 bases; unmatched junction nucleotides: 5. CDR3 length: 15 amino acids. Germline assignment: CDR1 MRHNA and CDR2 SNTAGT. Only in-frame clones appear in the TCRdb table, and some are missing; sequencing was by immunoSEQ multiplex PCR. The data show more than 65,000 clones, about nine tenths seen once. Sequencing was performed on peripheral blood, taken before pregnancy. The chain is built from TRBV6-4 and TRBJ2-2; 8 nucleotides match TRBD1. The origin of this receptor is a female donor with multiple sclerosis, enrolled in a pregnancy study. CDR3 bases: TGTGCCAGCAGTAAGACAGGGGCGGACACCGGGGAGCTGTTTTTT. Encoded protein: CASSKTGADTGELFF.